Shown below are 9 T cell receptor beta chains from a single sample sequenced in a study of control samples from healthy donors and cancer patients (dated by TCRdb to 2020 to 2021). The library relied on the immunoSEQ multiplex PCR assay. This is the immuneACCESS table as TCRdb keeps it, with only in-frame sequences that have V and J called. A part of the clones is gone; compared with another copy, unresolved V genes explain less than half, and the rest is unexplained. The sample includes roughly 80,000 clones, with around nine tenths observed a single time. The ten top clones hold 4.5% to 7% of the sample. Input material: blood. The receptor source for this set is a man aged 45-65 years in good health.

The chain links TRBV2 to TRBJ1-2, with 8 bases aligning to TRBD1. From germline, CDR1 is SNHLY and CDR2 FYNNEI. This CDR3 region has 13 residues. The junction had 7 bases not matched to a gene; V was cut back by 8 bases and J by 5 bases. The CDR3 region has the DNA TGTGCCAGCCATGGGACAGGCCGATATGGCTACACCTTC. Protein product: CASHGTGRYGYTF.

The CDR3 protein is CAISESQGFVNEQFF. The DNA of the CDR3 is TGTGCCATCAGTGAGTCGCAAGGGTTTGTCAATGAGCAGTTCTTC. The V call is TRBV10-3, the J call TRBJ2-1; D not certain. The CDR3 is made up of 15 amino acids. Germline values: CDR1 ENHRY, CDR2 SYGVKD. Trimming cost V 0 bases and J 6 bases, with 12 bases left between them.

The chain joins TRBV9 to TRBJ2-3; 9 bases match TRBD2. V lost 0 bases to trimming and J lost 4 bases; unmatched junction nucleotides: 3. The CDR3 has 15 amino acids. Germline V gives CDR1 SGDLS, CDR2 YYNGEE. CDR3 loop: CASSVEAGGPDTQYF. The CDR3 nucleotides are TGTGCCAGCAGCGTAGAAGCGGGGGGCCCAGATACGCAGTATTTT.

This clone came up once. This chain uses TRBV6-6 with TRBJ2-1; tentatively, D is TRBD1 (5 bases). The CDR3 runs 14 residues. V was shortened by 6 bases and J by 7 bases, with 16 bases between the two germline ends. From germline, CDR1 is MNHNY and CDR2 SVGAGI (reference sequence). The CDR3 region is CASRQQGFGNEQFF. The CDR3 nucleotides read TGTGCCAGCAGACAGCAGGGTTTTGGGAATGAGCAGTTCTTC.

This chain links TRBV25-1 with TRBJ2-5; 10 bases map to TRBD1. Looked up from germline, CDR1 is MGHDK and CDR2 is SYGVNS. The V and J ends lost 3 bases and 1 base, in that order; junction bases with no gene match: 5. CDR3 size: 16 residues. The CDR3: CASSDLGQGSQETQYF. In nucleotides, the CDR3 is TGTGCCAGCAGTGACCTGGGACAGGGGAGCCAAGAGACCCAGTACTTC.

This clone was seen a single time. This chain links TRBV12-3 or TRBV12-4 with TRBJ1-2; tentatively, D is TRBD1 (5 bases). The CDR3 runs 13 residues. V was shortened by 6 bases and J by 8 bases, with 16 bases between the two germline ends. CDR3 in amino acids: CASSLTVGIGYTF. The DNA of the CDR3 is TGTGCCAGCAGCTTGACAGTGGGGATAGGCTACACCTTC.

This chain's CDR3 is CAWSARGAGNTEAFF. The CDR3 nucleotides read TGTGCCTGGAGCGCCCGGGGGGCCGGGAACACTGAAGCTTTCTTT. The rearrangement links TRBV30 to TRBJ1-1, with D perhaps TRBD1 (6 bases). With 3 bases removed from V and 1 base from J, the gap between germline ends came to 15 bases. Germline loops: CDR1 GTSNPN, CDR2 SVGIG (reference sequence). This CDR3 is 15 amino acids long. The full variable domain, rest sourced from reference TRBV30 and TRBJ1-1, is SQTIHQWPATLVQPVGSPLSLECTVEGTSNPNLYWYRQAAGRGLQLLFYSVGIGQISSEVPQNLSASRPQDRQFILSSKKLLLSDSGFYLCAWSARGAGNTEAFFGQGTRLTVV.

This chain links TRBV11-2 with TRBJ2-5; 7 nucleotides agree with TRBD1. The CDR3 has 14 residues. Trimming at V came to 0 bases and at J to 5 bases, leaving 3 bases not matched to a gene. CDR1 SGHAT and CDR2 FQNNGV come from the germline V gene. The chain's CDR3 is CASSLDRGWETQYF. In nucleotides, the CDR3 is TGTGCCAGCAGCTTAGACAGGGGGTGGGAGACCCAGTACTTC.

The chain uses TRBV30 and TRBJ1-2; the D is unclear. Germline V gene lookup returns CDR1 GTSNPN and CDR2 SVGIG (reference sequence). Trimming took 2 bases from V and 7 from J, leaving 11 bases between them. The CDR3 contains 12 residues. CDR3 residues: CAWSSLAGGYTF. The CDR3 bases are TGTGCCTGGAGTTCCCTTGCGGGTGGCTACACCTTC.